The rows below give T cell receptor beta chains drawn from one sample of a study of regulatory T cells in long-lasting Graves disease. MiXCR, applied by TCRdb to the multiplex PCR reads, yields one record per CDR3 protein. The repertoire holds about 240,000 distinct CDR3 sequences, with 20% to 25% as singletons. The material was peripheral blood mononuclear cells (PBMCs), obtained at new diagnosis, from a patient treated with antithyroid drugs. The source is a female donor with Graves disease. Each CDR3 is given with its conserved first and last residue. Some rows have no size entry. The others give once, few or many, or a class for an expanded clone.

- TRBV7-2 CASSSTGAPYEQYF
many TRBV11-2 CASSPIDRVGNYEQYF
many TRBV3-1 CASSQRAADTQYF
- TRBV11-3 CASSLLGTPEKTEAFF
few TRBV12-3/TRBV12-4 CASSLAGQGPYNEQFF
- TRBV20-1 CSPLGDRFSGYTEAFF
- TRBV6-1 CASSDTSNQHF
few TRBV19 CASSENYGYTF
many TRBV20-1 CSARGIEYNYGYTF
- TRBV6-1 CASGGGAYEQYF
many TRBV6-5 CASSYTRDRGRLNGYTF
once TRBV7-6 CASSSKTGPNQPQHF
few TRBV4-3 CASSQDRGGEQFF
many TRBV30 CAHVGGDSGEKLFF
once TRBV5-1 CASSLARGSGGWPYSEQFF
many TRBV7-2 CASSYPGTSFNEQFF
few TRBV18 CASSRGTQGGETQYF
few TRBV5-5 CASSLDSSTKLFF
many TRBV5-1 CASSWGQADTQYF
many TRBV20-1 CSARITSSYNSPLHF
few TRBV6-2/TRBV6-3 CASSPQGQETQYF
- TRBV5-8 CASSLGTSGAGNEQFF
many TRBV28 CASRSYRDRVEAFF
many TRBV10-3 CAISEVATMNTEAFF
many TRBV11-1 CASSQTGLQETQYF